The 10 T cell receptor beta chains given below trace back to one sample, sequenced in a study of cytomegalovirus exposure and HLA in healthy donors. The PCR was carried out with 60 Vbeta primers and 13 Jbeta primers. Assay used: immunoSEQ multiplex PCR; TCRdb lists only in-frame clones, some missing. Here the sample spans some 170,000 clones, roughly four fifths being singletons. The sequenced material came from PBMCs. The receptor set was obtained from a man between 50 and 59 years old in good health and CMV-seropositive.

There are a few counts of this clone. J is TRBJ1-3 and V is TRBV5-4, with 7 nucleotides matching TRBD1. Germline V CDR1 and CDR2: SGHNT, YYREEE (reference sequence). CDR3 size: 15 residues. Trimming at V came to 4 bases and at J to 3 bases, leaving 7 bases not matched to a gene. The CDR3 nucleotides read TGTGCCAGCAGCCCAGGGGGTAGCGGTGGAAACACCATATATTTT. Its protein product is CASSPGGSGGNTIYF.

In DNA form, the CDR3 reads TGTGCCAGCAGTGCATCGACAAAGGTCCAGTACTTC. Translation: CASSASTKVQYF. This chain links TRBV6-5 with TRBJ2-5; no clear D gene. The CDR3 runs 12 residues. V was pared by 5 bases and J by 10 bases, with 14 bases between. CDR1 is MNHEY and CDR2 is SVGAGI in the germline V gene.

The chain has TRBV5-8 and TRBJ2-1, with TRBD2 matching over 13 bases. The CDR3 loop spans 16 amino acids. Germline lookup yields CDR1 SGHTS and CDR2 YDEGEE. The ends lost 3 bases at V and 4 bases at J; junction bases unmatched: 4. CDR3 sequence reads: CASSSGLAGIYNEQFF. The DNA of the CDR3 is TGTGCCAGCAGCTCGGGACTAGCGGGGATATACAATGAGCAGTTCTTC.

The chain combines TRBV9 with TRBJ1-4, with TRBD1 identical over 8 bases. The J segment lost 4 bases and the V segment lost 4 bases, leaving 15 bases of the junction unmatched. This CDR3 comprises 18 residues. The germline gives CDR1 SGDLS, CDR2 YYNGEE. Here the CDR3 DNA reads TGTGCCAGCAGCTCGGACAGGGCCGGGCCAGTTCTTAATGAAAAACTGTTTTTT. It yields the protein CASSSDRAGPVLNEKLFF. Based on the CDR3 plus reference TRBV9 and TRBJ1-4, the full variable domain is DSGVTQTPKHLITATGQRVTLRCSPRSGDLSVYWYQQSLDQGLQFLIQYYNGEERAKGNILERFSAQQFPDLHSELNLSSLELGDSALYFCASSSDRAGPVLNEKLFFGSGTQLSVL.

The V and J genes are TRBV29-1 and TRBJ2-6; tentatively, D is TRBD1 (5 bases). The V gene lost 5 bases and the J gene lost 0 bases, with 11 bases spanning the gap. Germline V gene data show CDR1 as SQVTM and CDR2 as ANQGSEA. This CDR3 comprises 15 residues. Written as DNA, the CDR3 is TGCAGCGTTCCAGGGATGAGCTCTGGGGCCAACGTCCTGACTTTC. This encodes CSVPGMSSGANVLTF.

The chain has TRBV6-6 and TRBJ2-3; 15 bases map to TRBD2. The CDR3 is 15 residues long. V lost 8 bases, J lost 0 bases, and 0 bases stayed unmatched. CDR1 MNHNY and CDR2 SVGAGI come from the germline V gene (reference sequence). The CDR3 spells CASGTSGGSTDTQYF. The CDR3 DNA sequence: TGTGCCAGCGGGACTAGCGGGGGGAGCACAGATACGCAGTATTTT.

In DNA, the CDR3 is TGTGCCAGCAACCCTCTAGCGGGAGGGCCCATCACCGGGGAGCTGTTTTTT. Translation: CASNPLAGGPITGELFF. The chain couples TRBV27 to TRBJ2-2; TRBD2 agrees at 12 bases. Trimming took 7 bases from V and 4 from J; bases not matched to a gene: 10. The germline V gene has CDR1 MNHEY and CDR2 SMNVEV (reference sequence). This CDR3 has 17 amino acids.

The chain recombines TRBV19 with TRBJ2-4, with 9 nucleotides matching TRBD2. Trimming removed 5 bases from V and 0 bases from J; junction bases left unmatched: 8. Germline lookup yields CDR1 LNHDA and CDR2 SQIVND (reference sequence). The CDR3 spans 17 residues. CDR3 region: CASSPQRGELAKNIQYF. The CDR3 DNA follows: TGTGCCAGTAGTCCCCAGCGGGGGGAACTAGCCAAAAACATTCAGTACTTC.

The V and J genes are TRBV18 and TRBJ2-1; 8 nucleotides line up with TRBD2. Germline V gives CDR1 KGHSH, CDR2 LQKENI. The CDR3 covers 15 residues. Trimming at V came to 0 bases and at J to 5 bases, leaving 3 bases not matched to a gene. The CDR3 spells CASSPPTAGDNEQFF. For the CDR3, the DNA is TGTGCCAGCTCACCACCGACAGCGGGAGACAATGAGCAGTTCTTC. Supplemented by reference TRBV18 and TRBJ2-1, the full variable domain reads NAGVMQNPRHLVRRRGQEARLRCSPMKGHSHVYWYRQLPEEGLKFMVYLQKENIIDESGMPKERFSAEFPKEGPSILRIQQVVRGDSAAYFCASSPPTAGDNEQFFGPGTRLTVL.

This chain connects TRBV19 to TRBJ2-1; tentative D call: TRBD1 (5 bases). V was trimmed by 3 bases and J by 5 bases, leaving 14 bases between them. The germline V gene has CDR1 LNHDA and CDR2 SQIVND (reference sequence). The CDR3 has 15 amino acids. CDR3 DNA sequence: TGTGCCAGTAGTATTTGGGGCCCACTAAACAATGAGCAGTTCTTC. Its translation is CASSIWGPLNNEQFF.